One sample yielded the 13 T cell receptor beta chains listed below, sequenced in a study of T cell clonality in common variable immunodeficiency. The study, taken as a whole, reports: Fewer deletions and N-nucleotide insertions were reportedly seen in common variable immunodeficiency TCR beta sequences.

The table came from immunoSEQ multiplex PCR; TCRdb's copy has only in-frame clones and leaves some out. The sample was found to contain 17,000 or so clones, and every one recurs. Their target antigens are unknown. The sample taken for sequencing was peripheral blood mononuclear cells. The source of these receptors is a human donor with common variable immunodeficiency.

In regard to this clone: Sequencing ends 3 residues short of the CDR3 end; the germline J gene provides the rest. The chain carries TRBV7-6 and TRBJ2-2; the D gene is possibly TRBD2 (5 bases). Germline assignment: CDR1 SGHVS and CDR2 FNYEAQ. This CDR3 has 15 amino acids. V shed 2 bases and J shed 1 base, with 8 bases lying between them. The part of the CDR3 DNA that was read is TGTGCCAGCAGCTTATGGCGGGTGAACACCGGGGAG. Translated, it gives CASSLWRVNTGE. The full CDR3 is CASSLWRVNTGELFF.

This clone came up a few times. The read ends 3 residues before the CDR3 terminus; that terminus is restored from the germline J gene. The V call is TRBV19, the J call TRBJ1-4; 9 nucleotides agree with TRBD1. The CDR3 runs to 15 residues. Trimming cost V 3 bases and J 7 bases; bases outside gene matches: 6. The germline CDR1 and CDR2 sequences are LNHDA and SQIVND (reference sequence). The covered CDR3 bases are TGTGCCAGTAGTATTATGGGGACAGGGTCTGAAAAA. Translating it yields CASSIMGTGSEK. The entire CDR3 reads CASSIMGTGSEKLFF.

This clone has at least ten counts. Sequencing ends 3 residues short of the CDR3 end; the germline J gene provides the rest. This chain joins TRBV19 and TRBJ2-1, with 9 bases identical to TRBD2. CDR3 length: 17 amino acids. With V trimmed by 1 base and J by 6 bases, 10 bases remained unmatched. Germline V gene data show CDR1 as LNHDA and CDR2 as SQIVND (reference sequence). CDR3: CASSIANLAGRSNEQFF. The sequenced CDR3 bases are TGTGCCAGTAGTATAGCCAACCTAGCGGGGAGAAGCAATGAG.

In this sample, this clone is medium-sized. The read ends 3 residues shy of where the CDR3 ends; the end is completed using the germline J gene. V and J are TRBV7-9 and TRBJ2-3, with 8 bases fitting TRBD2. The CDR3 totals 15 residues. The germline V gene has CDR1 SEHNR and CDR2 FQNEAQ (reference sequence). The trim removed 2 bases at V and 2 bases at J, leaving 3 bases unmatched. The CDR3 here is CASSLKREYTDTQYF. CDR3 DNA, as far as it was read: TGTGCCAGCAGCTTAAAGCGGGAGTACACAGATACG.

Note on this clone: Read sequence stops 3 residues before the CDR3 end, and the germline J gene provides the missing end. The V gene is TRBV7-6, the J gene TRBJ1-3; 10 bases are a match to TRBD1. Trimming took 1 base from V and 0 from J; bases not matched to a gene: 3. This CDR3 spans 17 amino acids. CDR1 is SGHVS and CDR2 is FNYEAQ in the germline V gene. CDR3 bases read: TGTGCCAGCAGCTTAGTGGGACAGGGGAGCTCTGGAAACACC. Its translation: CASSLVGQGSSGNT. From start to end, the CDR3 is CASSLVGQGSSGNTIYF. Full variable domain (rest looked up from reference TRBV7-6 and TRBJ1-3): GAGVSQSPRYKVTKRGQDVALRCDPISGHVSLYWYRQALGQGPEFLTYFNYEAQQDKSGLPNDRFSAERPEGSISTLTIQRTEQRDSAMYRCASSLVGQGSSGNTIYFGEGSWLTVV.

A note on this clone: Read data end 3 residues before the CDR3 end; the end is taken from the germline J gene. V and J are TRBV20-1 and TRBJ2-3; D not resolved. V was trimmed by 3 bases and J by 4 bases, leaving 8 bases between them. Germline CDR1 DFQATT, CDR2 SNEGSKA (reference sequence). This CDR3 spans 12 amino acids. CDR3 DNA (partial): TGCAGTGCTAGGGTTTCGGCAGATACG. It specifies CSARVSADT. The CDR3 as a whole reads CSARVSADTQYF.

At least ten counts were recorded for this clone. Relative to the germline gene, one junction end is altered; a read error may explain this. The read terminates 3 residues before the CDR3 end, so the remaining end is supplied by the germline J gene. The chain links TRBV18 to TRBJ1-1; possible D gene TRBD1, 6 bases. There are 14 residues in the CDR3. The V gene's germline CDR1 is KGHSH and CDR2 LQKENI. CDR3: CANSPGTRRTEAFF. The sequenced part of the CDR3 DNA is TGTGCCAACTCACCCGGGACACGGAGGACTGAA.

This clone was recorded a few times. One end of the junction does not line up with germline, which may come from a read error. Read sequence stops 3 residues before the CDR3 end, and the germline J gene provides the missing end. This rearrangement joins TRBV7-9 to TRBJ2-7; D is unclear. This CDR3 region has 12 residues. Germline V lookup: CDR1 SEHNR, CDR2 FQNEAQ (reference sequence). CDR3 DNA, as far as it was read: TGTTCCAGCAGCTTCCTACTCTACGAG. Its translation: CSSSFLLYE. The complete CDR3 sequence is CSSSFLLYEQYF.

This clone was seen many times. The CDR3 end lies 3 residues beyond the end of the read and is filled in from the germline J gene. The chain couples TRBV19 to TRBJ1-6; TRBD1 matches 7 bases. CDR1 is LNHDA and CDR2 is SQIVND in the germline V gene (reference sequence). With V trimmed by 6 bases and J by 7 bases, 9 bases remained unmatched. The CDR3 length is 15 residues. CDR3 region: CASRGGDRKNSPLHF. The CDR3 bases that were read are TGTGCCAGTAGGGGAGGGGACAGAAAAAATTCACCC.

The covered CDR3 bases are TGTGCCAGCAGCCTAGGACAGAGCTCTGGAAACACC. Translating gives CASSLGQSSGNT. In full, the CDR3 is CASSLGQSSGNTIYF. This chain connects TRBV7-2 to TRBJ1-3, with D tentatively TRBD1 (6 bases). Coverage ceases 3 residues before the CDR3 finishes, and the germline J gene fills in the end. V shed 5 bases and J shed 0 bases, with 11 bases lying between them. Germline values: CDR1 SGHTA, CDR2 FQGNSA. CDR3 length: 15 residues.

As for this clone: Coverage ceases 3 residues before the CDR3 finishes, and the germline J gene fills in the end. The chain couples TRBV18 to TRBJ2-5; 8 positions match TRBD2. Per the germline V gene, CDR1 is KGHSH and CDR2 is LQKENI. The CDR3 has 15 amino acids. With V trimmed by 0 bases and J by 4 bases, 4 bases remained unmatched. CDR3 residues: CASSPPAGARETQYF. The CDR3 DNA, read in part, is TGTGCCAGCTCACCACCAGCGGGAGCGCGAGAGACC.

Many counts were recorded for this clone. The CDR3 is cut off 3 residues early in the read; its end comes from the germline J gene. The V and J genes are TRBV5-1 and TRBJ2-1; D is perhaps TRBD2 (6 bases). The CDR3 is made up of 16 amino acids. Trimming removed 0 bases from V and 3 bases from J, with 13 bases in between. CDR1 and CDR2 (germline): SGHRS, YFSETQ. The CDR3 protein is CASSLAGAGLYNEQFF. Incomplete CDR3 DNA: TGCGCCAGCAGCTTGGCCGGGGCGGGACTCTACAATGAG.

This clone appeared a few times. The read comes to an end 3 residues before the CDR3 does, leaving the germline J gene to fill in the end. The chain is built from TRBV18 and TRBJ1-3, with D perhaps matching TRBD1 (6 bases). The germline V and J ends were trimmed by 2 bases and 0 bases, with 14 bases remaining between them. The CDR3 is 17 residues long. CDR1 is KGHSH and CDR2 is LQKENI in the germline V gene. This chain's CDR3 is CASSPVGHPSSGNTIYF. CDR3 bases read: TGTGCCAGCTCACCAGTGGGACACCCTAGCTCTGGAAACACC. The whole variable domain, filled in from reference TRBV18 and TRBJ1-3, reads NAGVMQNPRHLVRRRGQEARLRCSPMKGHSHVYWYRQLPEEGLKFMVYLQKENIIDESGMPKERFSAEFPKEGPSILRIQQVVRGDSAAYFCASSPVGHPSSGNTIYFGEGSWLTVV.